This record looks at one TCR beta chain sequence and its context. The sample is drawn from a study of blood T cell repertoires in COVID-19. The overall study: From the United States, Italy and Spain came samples of acute and convalescent COVID-19.

V lost 2 bases to trimming and J lost 4 bases, with 11 bases between them. The CDR3 extends over 14 amino acids. The germline V gene has CDR1 MNHNY and CDR2 SVGAGI (reference sequence). Authors' data handling: Estimation of nucleated cell counts was performed using reference gene primer amplification. TCRdb's table, derived via immunoSEQ multiplex PCR, lists solely in-frame clones and lacks some. The DNA was the basis for D and trimming; V, J and clone size are from that table. The sample holds roughly 200,000 clones, around four fifths seen once. This sequence was found in a woman older than 75 with active or convalescent COVID-19. The V and J genes are TRBV6-6 and TRBJ1-1, with a weak D call TRBD1 (6 bases). The material sequenced was peripheral blood. CDR3 residues: CASSYGGLGTEAFF. The CDR3 DNA reads TGTGCCAGCAGTTACGGGGGCCTGGGCACTGAAGCTTTCTTT.